This T cell receptor (beta chain) was documented in a study of T cell responses to AZD1222 COVID-19 vaccine. Study outcomes and limitations: Vaccine-related CD4 TCRs covered spike, predominating at 160-218 and 743-854. Elevations in Spike-specific TCR breadth and depth followed administration of two AZD1222 doses.

Some clones are missing from TCRdb's copy, which holds only in-frame ones; the method was immunoSEQ multiplex PCR. This repertoire shows about 66,000 clones, about 90% found once; its top ten account for roughly a sixth. A note on this clone: Its antigen is currently unknown.

Trimming removed 2 bases at V and 9 bases at J, with 23 bases between. The CDR3 is made up of 17 amino acids. Germline V CDR1 and CDR2: MNHEY, SMNVEV (reference sequence). The TCR originated in an adult in good health. V and J are TRBV27 and TRBJ1-5, with D possibly being TRBD1 (5 bases). Sequencing used peripheral blood, obtained on day 0 of AZD1222 vaccination. The CDR3 nucleotides read TGTGCCAGCAGTTTAAGGGGCGGTAGGGTCAACGAGGGGCCCCAGCATTTT. This translates into CASSLRGGRVNEGPQHF.